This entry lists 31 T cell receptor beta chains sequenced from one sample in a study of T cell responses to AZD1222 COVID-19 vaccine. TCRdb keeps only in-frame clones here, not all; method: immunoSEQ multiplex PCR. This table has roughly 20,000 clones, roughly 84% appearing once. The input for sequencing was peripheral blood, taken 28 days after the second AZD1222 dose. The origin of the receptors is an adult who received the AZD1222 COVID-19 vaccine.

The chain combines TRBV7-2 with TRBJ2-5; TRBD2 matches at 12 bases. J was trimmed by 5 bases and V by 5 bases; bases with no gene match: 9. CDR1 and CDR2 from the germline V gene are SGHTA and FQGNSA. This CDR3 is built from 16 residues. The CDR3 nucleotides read TGTGCCAGCAGCCCCGGACTAGCGGGAACGGTGGAGACCCAGTACTTC. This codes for CASSPGLAGTVETQYF.

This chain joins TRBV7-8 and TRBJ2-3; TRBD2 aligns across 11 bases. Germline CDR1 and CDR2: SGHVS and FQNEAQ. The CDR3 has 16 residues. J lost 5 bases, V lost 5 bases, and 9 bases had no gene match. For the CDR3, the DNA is TGTGCCAGCAGCCCGAGTAGCGGGAGGGCTGGAGATACGCAGTATTTT. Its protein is CASSPSSGRAGDTQYF.

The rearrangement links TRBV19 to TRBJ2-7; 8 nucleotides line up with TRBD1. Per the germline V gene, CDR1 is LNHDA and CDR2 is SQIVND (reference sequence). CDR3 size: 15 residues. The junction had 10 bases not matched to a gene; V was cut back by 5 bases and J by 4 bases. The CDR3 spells CASSPRTGTKYEQYF. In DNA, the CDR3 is TGTGCCAGTAGTCCCCGGACAGGGACGAAATACGAGCAGTACTTC.

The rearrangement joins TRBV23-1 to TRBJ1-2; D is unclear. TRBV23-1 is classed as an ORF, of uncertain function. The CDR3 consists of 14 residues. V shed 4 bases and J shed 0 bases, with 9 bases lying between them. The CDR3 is CASSLTVPNYGYTF. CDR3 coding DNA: TGCGCCAGCAGTCTTACAGTCCCTAACTATGGCTACACCTTC.

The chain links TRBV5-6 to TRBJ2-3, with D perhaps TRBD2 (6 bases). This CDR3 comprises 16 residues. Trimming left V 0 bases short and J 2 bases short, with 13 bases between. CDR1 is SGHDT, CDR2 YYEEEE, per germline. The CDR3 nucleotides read TGTGCCAGCAGCTTGGTGGGGGGATCGTCCACAGATACGCAGTATTTT. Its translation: CASSLVGGSSTDTQYF.

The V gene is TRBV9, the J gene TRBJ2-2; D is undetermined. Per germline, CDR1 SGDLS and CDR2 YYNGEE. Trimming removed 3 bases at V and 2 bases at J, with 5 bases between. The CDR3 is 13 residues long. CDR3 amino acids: CASSAGNTGELFF. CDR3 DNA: TGTGCCAGCAGCGCGGGCAACACCGGGGAGCTGTTTTTT.

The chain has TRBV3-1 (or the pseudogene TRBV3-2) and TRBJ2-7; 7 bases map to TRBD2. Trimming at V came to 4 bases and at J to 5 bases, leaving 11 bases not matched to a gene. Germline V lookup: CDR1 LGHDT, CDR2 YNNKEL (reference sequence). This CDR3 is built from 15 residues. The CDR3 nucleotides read TGTGCCAGCAGCCCTGATGATGAGCGGGGCGACGAGCAGTACTTC. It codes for CASSPDDERGDEQYF.

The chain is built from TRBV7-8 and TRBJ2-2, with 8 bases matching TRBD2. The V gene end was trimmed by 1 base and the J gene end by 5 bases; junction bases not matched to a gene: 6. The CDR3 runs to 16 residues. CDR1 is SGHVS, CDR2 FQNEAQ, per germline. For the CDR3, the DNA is TGTGCCAGCAGCTTAGATACGGGAGGGGGGACCGGGGAGCTGTTTTTT. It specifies CASSLDTGGGTGELFF. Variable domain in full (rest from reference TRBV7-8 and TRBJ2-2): GAGVSQSPRYKVAKRGQDVALRCDPISGHVSLFWYQQALGQGPEFLTYFQNEAQLDKSGLPSDRFFAERPEGSVSTLKIQRTQQEDSAVYLCASSLDTGGGTGELFFGEGSRLTVL.

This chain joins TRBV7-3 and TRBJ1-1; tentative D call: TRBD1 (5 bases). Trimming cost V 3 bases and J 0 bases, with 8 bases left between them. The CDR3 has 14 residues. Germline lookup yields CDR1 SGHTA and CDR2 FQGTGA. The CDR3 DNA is TGTGCCAGCAGCTTGGGGACGGTGAACACTGAAGCTTTCTTT. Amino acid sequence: CASSLGTVNTEAFF.

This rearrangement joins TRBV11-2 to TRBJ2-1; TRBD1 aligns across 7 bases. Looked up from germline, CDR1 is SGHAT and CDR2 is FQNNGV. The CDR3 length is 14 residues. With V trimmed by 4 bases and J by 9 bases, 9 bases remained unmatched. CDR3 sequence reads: CASSSLPGQSEQFF. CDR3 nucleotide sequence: TGTGCCAGCAGCTCTCTTCCGGGACAGAGTGAGCAGTTCTTC.

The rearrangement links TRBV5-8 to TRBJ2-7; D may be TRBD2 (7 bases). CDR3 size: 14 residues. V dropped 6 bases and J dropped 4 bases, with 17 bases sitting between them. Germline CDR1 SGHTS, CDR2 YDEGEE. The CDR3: CASTLGGAGYEQYF. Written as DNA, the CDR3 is TGTGCCAGCACCCTGGGGGGGGCTGGGTACGAGCAGTACTTC.

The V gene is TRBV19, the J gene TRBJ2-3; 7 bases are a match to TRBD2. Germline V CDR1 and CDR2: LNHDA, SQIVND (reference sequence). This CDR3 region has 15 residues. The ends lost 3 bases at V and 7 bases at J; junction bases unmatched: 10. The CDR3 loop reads CASSITELADYTQYF. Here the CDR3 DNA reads TGTGCCAGTAGTATTACGGAGCTAGCGGATTATACGCAGTATTTT.

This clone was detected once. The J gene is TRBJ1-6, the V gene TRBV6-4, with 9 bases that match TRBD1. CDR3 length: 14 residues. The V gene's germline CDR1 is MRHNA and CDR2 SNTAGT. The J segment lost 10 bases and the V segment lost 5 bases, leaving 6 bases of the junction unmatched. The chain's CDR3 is CASSKDRGESPLHF. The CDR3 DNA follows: TGTGCCAGCAGTAAGGACAGGGGAGAATCACCCCTCCACTTT.

CDR3 in amino acids: CACSQGYNQPQHF. CDR3 coding DNA: TGTGCCTGTTCCCAGGGGTACAATCAGCCCCAGCATTTT. J is TRBJ1-5 and V is TRBV30; D is perhaps TRBD1 (6 bases). This CDR3 has 13 amino acids. Germline V gene data show CDR1 as GTSNPN and CDR2 as SVGIG (reference sequence). V was clipped by 6 bases and J by 3 bases, with 12 bases between them.

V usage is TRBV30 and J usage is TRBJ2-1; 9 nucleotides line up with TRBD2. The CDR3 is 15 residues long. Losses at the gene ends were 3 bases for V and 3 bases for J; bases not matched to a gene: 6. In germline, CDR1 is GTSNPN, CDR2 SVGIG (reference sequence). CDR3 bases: TGTGCCTGGAGCCCCGGGACTAGCAGCTACAATGAGCAGTTCTTC. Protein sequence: CAWSPGTSSYNEQFF.

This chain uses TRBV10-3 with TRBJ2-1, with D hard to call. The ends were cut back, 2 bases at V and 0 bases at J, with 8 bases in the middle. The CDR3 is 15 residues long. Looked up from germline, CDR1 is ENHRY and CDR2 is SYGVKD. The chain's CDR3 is CAISELPSSYNEQFF. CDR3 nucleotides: TGTGCCATCAGTGAGCTCCCTAGCTCCTACAATGAGCAGTTCTTC.

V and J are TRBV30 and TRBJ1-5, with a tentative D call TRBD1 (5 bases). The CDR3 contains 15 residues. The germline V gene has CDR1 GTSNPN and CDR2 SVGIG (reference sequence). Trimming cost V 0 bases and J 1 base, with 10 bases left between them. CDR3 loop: CAWSVGDLSNQPQHF. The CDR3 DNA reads TGTGCCTGGAGTGTAGGGGATTTGAGCAATCAGCCCCAGCATTTT.

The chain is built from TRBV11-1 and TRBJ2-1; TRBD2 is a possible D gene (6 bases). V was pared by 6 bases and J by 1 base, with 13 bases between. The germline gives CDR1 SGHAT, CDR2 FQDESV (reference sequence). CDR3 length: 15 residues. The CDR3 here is CASRPGTYSYNEQFF. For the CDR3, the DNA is TGTGCCAGCAGACCCGGGACTTATTCCTACAATGAGCAGTTCTTC.

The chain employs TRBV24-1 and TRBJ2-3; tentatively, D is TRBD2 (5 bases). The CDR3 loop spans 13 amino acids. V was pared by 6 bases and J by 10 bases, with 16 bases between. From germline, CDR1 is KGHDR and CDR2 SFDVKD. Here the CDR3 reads CATSSSSNNPQYF. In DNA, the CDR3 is TGTGCCACCAGTAGCTCTAGCAACAATCCGCAGTATTTT.

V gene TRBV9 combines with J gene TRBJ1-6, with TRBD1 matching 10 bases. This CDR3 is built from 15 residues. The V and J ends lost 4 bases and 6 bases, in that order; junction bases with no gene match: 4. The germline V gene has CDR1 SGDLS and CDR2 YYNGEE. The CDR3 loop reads CASSPRTGGNSPLHF. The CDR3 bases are TGTGCCAGCAGCCCCCGGACAGGGGGTAATTCACCCCTCCACTTT.

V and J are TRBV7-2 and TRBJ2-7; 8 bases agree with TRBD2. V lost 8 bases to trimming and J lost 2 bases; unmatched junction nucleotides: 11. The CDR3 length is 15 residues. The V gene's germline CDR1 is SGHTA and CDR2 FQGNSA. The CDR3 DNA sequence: TGTGCCAGCGGGAGAAGTAGCGGGGCCCCCTACGAGCAGTACTTC. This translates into CASGRSSGAPYEQYF. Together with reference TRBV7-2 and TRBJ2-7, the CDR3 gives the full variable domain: GAGVSQSPSNKVTEKGKDVELRCDPISGHTALYWYRQSLGQGLEFLIYFQGNSAPDKSGLPSDRFSAERTGGSVSTLTIQRTQQEDSAVYLCASGRSSGAPYEQYFGPGTRLTVT.

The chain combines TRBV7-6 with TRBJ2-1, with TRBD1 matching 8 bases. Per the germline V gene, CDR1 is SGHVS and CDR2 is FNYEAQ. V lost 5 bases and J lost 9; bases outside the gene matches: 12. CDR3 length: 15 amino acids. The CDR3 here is CASSLRTGKELEQFF. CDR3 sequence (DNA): TGTGCCAGCAGCCTCCGGACAGGGAAGGAACTTGAGCAGTTCTTC.

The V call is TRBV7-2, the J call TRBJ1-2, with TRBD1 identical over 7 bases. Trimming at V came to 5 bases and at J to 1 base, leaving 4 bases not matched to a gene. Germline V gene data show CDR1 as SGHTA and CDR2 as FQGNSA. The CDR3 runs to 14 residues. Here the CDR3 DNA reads TGTGCCAGCAGCCCGACAGGGAGTAACTATGGCTACACCTTC. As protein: CASSPTGSNYGYTF. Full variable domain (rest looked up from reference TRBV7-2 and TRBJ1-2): GAGVSQSPSNKVTEKGKDVELRCDPISGHTALYWYRQSLGQGLEFLIYFQGNSAPDKSGLPSDRFSAERTGGSVSTLTIQRTQQEDSAVYLCASSPTGSNYGYTFGSGTRLTVV.

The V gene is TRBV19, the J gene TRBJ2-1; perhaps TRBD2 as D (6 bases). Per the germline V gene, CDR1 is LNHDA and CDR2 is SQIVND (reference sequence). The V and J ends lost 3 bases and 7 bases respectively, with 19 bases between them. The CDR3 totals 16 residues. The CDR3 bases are TGTGCCAGTAGTATGATCCCTCAGCGGGTAGGAAATGAGCAGTTCTTC. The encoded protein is CASSMIPQRVGNEQFF.

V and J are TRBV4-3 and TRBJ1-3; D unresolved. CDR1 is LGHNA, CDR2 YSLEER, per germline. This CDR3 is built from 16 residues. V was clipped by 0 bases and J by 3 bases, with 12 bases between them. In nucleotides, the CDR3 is TGCGCCAGCAGCCAAGATAGGGCAGTTTTTGGAAACACCATATATTTT. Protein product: CASSQDRAVFGNTIYF.

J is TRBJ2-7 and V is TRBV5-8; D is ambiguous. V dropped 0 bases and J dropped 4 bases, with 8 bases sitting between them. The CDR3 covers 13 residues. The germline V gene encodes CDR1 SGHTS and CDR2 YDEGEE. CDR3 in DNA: TGTGCCAGCAGCTTGGGGAGCCGGTACGAGCAGTACTTC. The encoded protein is CASSLGSRYEQYF.

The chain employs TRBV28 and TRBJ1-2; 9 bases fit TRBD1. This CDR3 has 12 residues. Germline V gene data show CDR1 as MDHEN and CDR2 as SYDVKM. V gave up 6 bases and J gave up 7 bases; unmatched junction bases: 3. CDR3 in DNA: TGTGCCAGCAGCAGGGACAGGGCTGGCTACACCTTC. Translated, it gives CASSRDRAGYTF.

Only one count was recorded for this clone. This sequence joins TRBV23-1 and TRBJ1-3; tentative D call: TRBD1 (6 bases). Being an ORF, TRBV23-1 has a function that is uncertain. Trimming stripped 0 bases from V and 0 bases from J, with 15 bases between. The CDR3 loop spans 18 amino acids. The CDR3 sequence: CASSQSDRQGYSGNTIYF. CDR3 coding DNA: TGCGCCAGCAGTCAATCTGACAGGCAAGGATACTCTGGAAACACCATATATTTT.

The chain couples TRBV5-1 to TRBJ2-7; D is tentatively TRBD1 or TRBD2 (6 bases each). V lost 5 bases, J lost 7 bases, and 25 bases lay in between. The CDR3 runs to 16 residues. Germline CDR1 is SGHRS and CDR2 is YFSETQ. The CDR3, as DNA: TGCGCCAGCAGGGATATGGGTCGGGGGCCGGTCGTGGAGCAGTACTTC. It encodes CASRDMGRGPVVEQYF.

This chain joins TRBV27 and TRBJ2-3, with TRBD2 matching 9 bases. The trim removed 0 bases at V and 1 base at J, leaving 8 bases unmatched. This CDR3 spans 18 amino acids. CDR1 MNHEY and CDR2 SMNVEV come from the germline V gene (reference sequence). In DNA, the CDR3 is TGTGCCAGCAGTTTATCCGGTAGCGGGAGTCGTCGCACAGATACGCAGTATTTT. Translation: CASSLSGSGSRRTDTQYF.

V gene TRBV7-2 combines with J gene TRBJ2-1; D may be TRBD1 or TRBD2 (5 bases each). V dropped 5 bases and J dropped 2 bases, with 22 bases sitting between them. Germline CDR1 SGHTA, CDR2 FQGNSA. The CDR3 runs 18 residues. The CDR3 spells CASSQAPPGADTYNEQFF. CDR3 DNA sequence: TGTGCCAGCAGCCAAGCCCCCCCCGGGGCAGATACCTACAATGAGCAGTTCTTC.